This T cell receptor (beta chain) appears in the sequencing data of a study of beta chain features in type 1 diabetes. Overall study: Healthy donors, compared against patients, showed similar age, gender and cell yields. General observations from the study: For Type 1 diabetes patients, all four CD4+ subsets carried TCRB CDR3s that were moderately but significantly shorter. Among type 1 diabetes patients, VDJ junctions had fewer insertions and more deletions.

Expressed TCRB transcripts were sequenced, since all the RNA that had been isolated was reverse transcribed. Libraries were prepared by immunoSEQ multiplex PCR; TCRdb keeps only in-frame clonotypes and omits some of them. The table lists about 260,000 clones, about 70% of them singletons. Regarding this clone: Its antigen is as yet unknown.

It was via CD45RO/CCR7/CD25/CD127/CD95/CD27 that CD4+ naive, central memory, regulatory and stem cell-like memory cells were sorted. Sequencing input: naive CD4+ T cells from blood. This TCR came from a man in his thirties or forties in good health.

The chain's CDR3 is CSVERDLNTEAFF. CDR3 bases: TGCAGCGTTGAGAGGGACTTGAACACTGAAGCTTTCTTT. The chain combines TRBV29-1 with TRBJ1-1, with a possible D match to TRBD1 (5 bases). V was cut by 3 bases and J by 0 bases, with 8 bases left in between. Germline V gene sequence: CDR1 SQVTM, CDR2 ANQGSEA. The CDR3 sequence is 13 residues long.